Sequencing of this T cell receptor (beta chain) was carried out in a study of cytomegalovirus exposure and HLA in healthy donors. Study results and caveats: CMV antigen specificity was confirmed in vitro for a few CMV-associated chains.

It was with 60 Vbeta and 13 Jbeta primers that the PCR ran. In the source study's methods: Per a later analysis, the number of unique TCR beta chains was about 80 million, of which around 10 million were shared. Method: immunoSEQ multiplex PCR; TCRdb's copy keeps in-frame clones and lacks some. V and J calls and clone size are as listed in that table; D and trimming were resolved from the DNA. The repertoire holds 130,000 or so clones, roughly 78% seen once, with approximately 3.9% in the top ten. As regards this clone: What it binds is unknown.

The donors comprised healthy bone marrow donors. This TCR derives from a man in his fifties in good health and CMV-seropositive. Sequences were obtained from PBMCs.

The chain's CDR3 is CASSQEGRGSYGYTF. CDR3 in DNA: TGCGCCAGCAGCCAAGAGGGCAGGGGTTCATATGGCTACACCTTC. J is TRBJ1-2 and V is TRBV4-1; possible D gene TRBD1, 6 bases. CDR3 length: 15 residues. The V and J ends lost 0 bases and 5 bases respectively, with 13 bases between them. Germline V gene data show CDR1 as MGHRA and CDR2 as YSYEKL.